Given below is one TCR beta chain in context. The CDR3 spans 16 residues. Germline loops: CDR1 KGHDR, CDR2 SFDVKD. V was pared by 4 bases and J by 2 bases, with 3 bases of the junction left unmatched. These data come from a study of blood T cell repertoires in COVID-19. Study in general: Sources were T cells, B-cell-depleted T cells, or PBMCs; the material itself was cDNA or gDNA.

The assay was immunoSEQ multiplex PCR, and TCRdb's table has in-frame clones only and misses some. The profile shows a few hundred thousand clones, 75% to 90% of them singletons. In assigning cohorts, the study relied on participant-reported clinical history. The sample was PBMCs or T cells enriched from blood (not recorded which). The rearrangement joins TRBV24-1 to TRBJ2-6; 8 bases line up with TRBD1. The clonotype comes from a young man who had recovered from COVID-19. The CDR3 protein is CATSDMTGAGANVLTF. The CDR3 DNA reads as TGTGCCACCAGTGACATGACAGGGGCTGGGGCCAACGTCCTGACTTTC.